Below are 9 T cell receptor beta chains sequenced from a single sample in a study of blood T cells in healthy people across ages. Next came a second PCR, run for about 6 to 11 cycles, which used a sample-barcoded 5' primer along with a J-beta primer mix. A single record per CDR3 protein comes from TCRdb applying MiXCR to the 5' RACE reads. The sample includes around 1,800,000 distinct CDR3 sequences, approximately 40% of them seen just once. Sequencing used blood. Receptors were obtained from a human donor in good health.

In DNA, the CDR3 is TGCGCCAGCAGAAGGGACATCCCGGGTGAAGCTTTCTTT. It translates to CASRRDIPGEAFF. This chain connects TRBV5-1 to TRBJ1-1, with D possibly TRBD1 on 6 matching bases. The CDR3 totals 13 residues. The V gene lost 5 bases and the J gene lost 7 bases, with 15 bases spanning the gap. Germline V gives CDR1 SGHRS, CDR2 YFSETQ.

In DNA, the CDR3 is TGTGCCAGCAGCGTACACGACTACGAGCAGTACTTC. The encoded protein is CASSVHDYEQYF. The rearrangement joins TRBV7-2 to TRBJ2-4; D ambiguous. The DNA matches TRBJ2-7 better at its end, which makes the J call doubtful. CDR3 length equals 12 residues. CDR1 SGHTA and CDR2 FQGNSA come from the germline V gene.

The genes are TRBV19 and TRBJ1-5; D perhaps matches TRBD1 (5 bases). The CDR3 is 15 amino acids. The V end lost 6 bases, the J end lost 4 bases, and 16 bases lay between the germline ends. Germline assignment: CDR1 LNHDA and CDR2 SQIVND (reference sequence). CDR3 loop: CASSQGPAPNQPQHF. CDR3 in DNA: TGTGCCAGTAGCCAGGGACCGGCACCTAATCAGCCCCAGCATTTT.

The V call is TRBV3-1, the J call TRBJ1-5; possible D gene TRBD1, 6 bases. This CDR3 spans 15 amino acids. V lost 1 base to trimming and J lost 6 bases, with 13 bases between them. CDR1 and CDR2 from the germline V gene are LGHDT and YNNKEL (reference sequence). DNA for the CDR3: TGTGCCAGCAGCCAAGGGTGGGGGCTCGGTCAGCCCCAGCATTTT. This translates into CASSQGWGLGQPQHF. The whole variable domain, remainder taken from reference TRBV3-1 and TRBJ1-5, is DTAVSQTPKYLVTQMGNDKSIKCEQNLGHDTMYWYKQDSKKFLKIMFSYNNKELIINETVPNRFSPKSPDKAHLNLHINSLELGDSAVYFCASSQGWGLGQPQHFGDGTRLSIL.

The chain joins TRBV20-1 to TRBJ1-2, with D possibly being TRBD1 (5 bases). V was shortened by 3 bases and J by 5 bases, with 16 bases between the two germline ends. The germline gives CDR1 DFQATT, CDR2 SNEGSKA (reference sequence). CDR3 size: 14 residues. CDR3 residues: CSASGIRGLYGYTF. CDR3 nucleotides: TGCAGTGCTAGCGGTATCCGGGGCTTATATGGCTACACCTTC.

This clonotype was seen a few times. The rearrangement joins TRBV6-5 to TRBJ1-2; no firm D call. Germline values: CDR1 MNHEY, CDR2 SVGAGI. V lost 6 bases to trimming and J lost 4 bases, with 12 bases between them. The CDR3 consists of 13 residues. Written as DNA, the CDR3 is TGTGCCAGCAGAACGGCAGAAGCCTATGGCTACACCTTC. Its protein is CASRTAEAYGYTF.

V and J are TRBV6-6 and TRBJ1-2; D not certain. This CDR3 has 14 residues. CDR1 MNHNY and CDR2 SVGAGI come from the germline V gene (reference sequence). The V and J ends lost 1 base and 3 bases respectively, with 9 bases between them. The CDR3 protein is CASSYWPADYGYTF. The CDR3 coding sequence is TGTGCCAGCAGTTACTGGCCGGCGGACTATGGCTACACCTTC.

The table lists this clonotype with many counts. This chain joins TRBV5-1 and TRBJ1-1; D gene ambiguous. The CDR3 has 13 amino acids. V was cut by 0 bases and J by 5 bases, with 8 bases left in between. In germline, CDR1 is SGHRS, CDR2 YFSETQ. As DNA, the CDR3 is TGCGCCAGCAGCTTGGCCGTGGGGACTGAAGCTTTCTTT. As protein: CASSLAVGTEAFF.

This chain connects TRBV7-9 to TRBJ2-4; D assignment may be TRBD1 or TRBD2 (6 bases each). CDR3 length equals 17 residues. V lost 4 bases and J lost 0, with 16 bases in between. The germline V gene encodes CDR1 SEHNR and CDR2 FQNEAQ (reference sequence). The CDR3: CASSYTYREAAKNIQYF. In DNA, the CDR3 is TGTGCCAGCAGCTACACATACAGGGAGGCAGCCAAAAACATTCAGTACTTC.